This T cell receptor (beta chain) was obtained from a study of cytomegalovirus exposure and HLA in healthy donors. This CDR3 contains 16 residues. Germline V lookup: CDR1 LNHDA, CDR2 SQIVND (reference sequence). Trimming cost V 4 bases and J 2 bases; bases outside gene matches: 7. Here immunoSEQ multiplex PCR was the method, and the copy in TCRdb shows in-frame clones only, minus some. The sample lists 150,000 to 200,000 clones, roughly 89% seen once, with 10% in the top ten. The receptor comes from a woman between 18 and 29 years old in good health and CMV-seropositive. This chain joins TRBV19 and TRBJ2-7; 11 bases are shared with TRBD2. Source material: PBMCs. The CDR3 DNA reads TGTGCCAGTAGTAGGTCTGGGACTAGCGGCACCTACGAGCAGTACTTC. It is translated as CASSRSGTSGTYEQYF.